This TCR beta chain was observed in a study of cytomegalovirus exposure and HLA in healthy donors. Details on this clone: Its antigen is unknown.

Study-level points and caveats: Associated with cytomegalovirus, according to the listing, were 164 TCR beta chains.

The method was immunoSEQ multiplex PCR; TCRdb's version includes in-frame clones alone and lacks a portion of them. Altogether 140,000 or so clones are present, 87% being singletons, with the ten largest covering 4.5%. Sequenced input: PBMCs. The sequence came from a man between 18 and 35 years old in good health and CMV-seropositive.

The CDR3 coding sequence is TGTGCCAGCACCACCGGGATATCAGCGGAAGGCGGGGAGCTGTTTTTT. Translation gives CASTTGISAEGGELFF. This rearrangement joins TRBV9 to TRBJ2-2; D might be TRBD2 (5 bases). The germline V gene encodes CDR1 SGDLS and CDR2 YYNGEE. The CDR3 extends over 16 amino acids. Trimming pared 6 bases from V and 7 bases from J, leaving 22 bases between.